A selection of T cell receptor beta chains follows, all from one sample in a study of CD8 T cells in Susac syndrome. TCRdb fed the immunoSEQ multiplex PCR reads into MiXCR, producing one record per CDR3 protein. This sample yields 75,000 to 100,000 distinct CDR3 sequences, of which roughly 94% are seen a single time; under 0.5% belongs to the top ten. Sequenced: CD8+ T cells from PBMCs. Receptor source: a human donor with Susac syndrome. Both conserved end residues are part of each CDR3.

j_call v_call cdr3_aa
TRBJ2-5 TRBV28 CASRDRGAETQYF
TRBJ2-7 TRBV27 CASSPLGPAGEQYF
TRBJ2-3 TRBV20-1 CSARDLDTDTQYF
TRBJ2-7 TRBV20-1 CSARDWDGTKDEQYF
TRBJ2-7 TRBV14 CASSQSVGLAGARSYEQYF
TRBJ2-6 TRBV19 CASLGTSYTGANVLTF
TRBJ1-2 TRBV9 CASSVVDDRSYGYTF
TRBJ2-1 TRBV7-3 CASSQGLGLNEQFF
TRBJ2-7 TRBV5-6 CASSESPGAAYEQYF
TRBJ2-1 TRBV4-1 CASSQGTGGSYNEQFF
TRBJ1-5 TRBV28 CASSFSFEENQPQHF
TRBJ2-3 TRBV24-1 CATRGDLTDTQYF
TRBJ2-7 TRBV4-2 CASSPRGESYEQYF
TRBJ1-2 TRBV9 CASSVRANYGYTF
TRBJ2-1 TRBV25-1 CASSEYFVTSSYNEQFF
TRBJ2-1 TRBV4-1 CASSQEAASAYNEQFF
TRBJ2-3 TRBV20-1 CSARGLADVTDTQYF
TRBJ2-7 TRBV27 CASSRGGIGYEQYF
TRBJ2-1 TRBV13 CASSTGVKLSSYNEQFF
TRBJ2-7 TRBV27 CASRPGQGLYEQYF
TRBJ2-7 TRBV9 CASSVEDHYEQYF
TRBJ2-7 TRBV2 CASGDYSNPYEQYF
TRBJ2-1 TRBV20-1 CSAPRQEINEQFF
TRBJ1-2 TRBV25-1 CASSDGRRRSTF
TRBJ2-2 TRBV5-6 CASSFGSTGELFF
TRBJ2-3 TRBV20-1 CSATRSRPYATVDTQYF
TRBJ2-7 TRBV9 CASSVAGAIDEQYF
TRBJ2-1 TRBV30 CAWSGERNEQFF
TRBJ1-1 TRBV19 CASSWATGSEAFF
TRBJ2-3 TRBV4-3 CASSQDSATLGTDTQYF
TRBJ2-1 TRBV28 CASSAGTSGSLYEQFF
TRBJ2-1 TRBV4-1 CASSQGTPNEQFF
TRBJ2-1 TRBV29-1 CSVGGLAGNNEQFF
TRBJ1-1 TRBV6-5 CASGLDRLNTEAFF
TRBJ1-1 TRBV19 CASSIWGSTTEAFF
TRBJ2-7 TRBV12-3/TRBV12-4 CASSLGGRYEQYF
TRBJ2-6 TRBV13 CASSLAGPRSGANVLTF
TRBJ1-2 TRBV29-1 CSVELQEALGYTF
TRBJ2-2 TRBV2 CAIPLRTQGATGELFF
TRBJ2-1 TRBV20-1 CSARPGGGSRYNEQFF
TRBJ1-2 TRBV9 CASERANYGYTF
TRBJ2-2 TRBV5-1 CASSPQETGELFF
TRBJ2-6 TRBV7-9 CASSSDSGANVLTF
TRBJ2-7 TRBV27 CASSLFAGPYEQYF
TRBJ1-5 TRBV25-1 CASSDTHSPLHF
TRBJ1-1 TRBV5-4 CASSLADQTGLNTEAFF
TRBJ1-5 TRBV28 CASGTGGWEPQHF
TRBJ2-1 TRBV19 CASSQGAAYNEQFF
TRBJ2-7 TRBV27 CASSWSGSPSYEQYF
TRBJ2-7 TRBV9 CASSVGSRAYEQYF
TRBJ2-7 TRBV4-2 CASSREGFGEAAEQYF
TRBJ2-1 TRBV12-5 CASGLSPDYYSYNEQFF
TRBJ2-5 TRBV21-1 CASSKATEETQYF
TRBJ1-5 TRBV27 CASSDQGEHQPQHF
TRBJ1-2 TRBV29-1 CSVEDGQDTIYGYTF
TRBJ2-1 TRBV6-6 CASSFGQAGGFF
TRBJ1-1 TRBV20-1 CSARGGTEAFF